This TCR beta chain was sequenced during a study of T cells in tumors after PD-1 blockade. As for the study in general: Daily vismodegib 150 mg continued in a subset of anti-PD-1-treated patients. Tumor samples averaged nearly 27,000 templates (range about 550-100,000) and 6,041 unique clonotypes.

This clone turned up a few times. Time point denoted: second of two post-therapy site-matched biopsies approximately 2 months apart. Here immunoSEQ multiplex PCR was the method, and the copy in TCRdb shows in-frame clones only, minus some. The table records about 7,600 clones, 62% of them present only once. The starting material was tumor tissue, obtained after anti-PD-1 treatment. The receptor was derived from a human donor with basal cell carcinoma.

DNA for the CDR3: TGTGCCAGCAGCTCCGGGACAGGGGGCTATGGCTACACCTTC. This codes for CASSSGTGGYGYTF. The chain is built from TRBV5-6 and TRBJ1-2, with TRBD1 identical over 11 bases. The CDR3 totals 14 residues. CDR1 is SGHDT, CDR2 YYEEEE, per germline. Trimming removed 3 bases from V and 4 bases from J; junction bases left unmatched: 2.